The rows below give T cell receptor beta chains drawn from one sample of a study of shared clonotypes between healthy human individuals. Data came from immunoSEQ multiplex PCR; TCRdb stores just in-frame clones and leaves some out. Of millions of clones listed, 85% to 95% were seen once; the top ten hold about 0.37%. The material sequenced was naive CD4+ T cells from PBMCs. The receptors come from a man between 18 and 35 years old in good health. Some clones in this sample may be carry-over from other donors' samples. Each CDR3 is given with its conserved first and last residue. A D gene is named only where the DNA matches it firmly. Part of the rows lack a size; the others show once, few, many or a class for expanded clones.

V gene,D gene,clone size,J gene,CDR3 DNA,CDR3 protein
TRBV7-2,-,-,TRBJ2-4,TGTGCCAGCAGCTTAGCTGGCCAGGATAACATTCAGTACTTC,CASSLAGQDNIQYF
TRBV19,-,-,TRBJ2-7,TGTGCCAGTAGTATAGTCAGGGAACGGTACGAGCAGTACTTC,CASSIVRERYEQYF
TRBV4-1,-,-,TRBJ1-6,TGCGCCAGCAGCCAAGAAACAGGGAGTCGTCCACCCCTCCACTTT,CASSQETGSRPPLHF
TRBV6-1,TRBD1,-,TRBJ2-3,TGTGCCAGCAGGGCACAGGGGGGCACAGATACGCAGTATTTT,CASRAQGGTDTQYF
TRBV19,-,-,TRBJ2-1,TGTGCCAGTAGTAGAGGGTTAGGGTACAATGAGCAGTTCTTC,CASSRGLGYNEQFF
TRBV5-4,TRBD2,-,TRBJ2-1,TGTGCCAGCACCATCGACGGTAGCGGGAGCCATTACAATGAGCAGTTCTTC,CASTIDGSGSHYNEQFF
TRBV6-5,-,-,TRBJ1-2,TGTGCCAGCAGGTATCGGCGTAAGGCTAACTATGGCTACACCTTC,CASRYRRKANYGYTF
TRBV28,-,-,TRBJ2-1,TGTGCCAGCAGTCTCCCGGGGAATGAGCAGTTCTTC,CASSLPGNEQFF
TRBV6-6,TRBD2,-,TRBJ2-7,TGTGCCAGCAGCCGACCCGGGACTAGTATCCACGAGCAGTACTTC,CASSRPGTSIHEQYF
TRBV18,-,-,TRBJ2-3,TGTGCCAGCTCAAAGGAACGTACAGATACGCAGTATTTT,CASSKERTDTQYF
TRBV5-1,TRBD2,-,TRBJ2-7,TGCGCCAGCAGCTTGGGTAGCGGGAGGGTGGACGAGCAGTACTTC,CASSLGSGRVDEQYF
TRBV28,TRBD1,once,TRBJ1-1,TGTGCCAGCAGTATACAGGGGGGTGCTTTCTTT,CASSIQGGAFF
TRBV7-2,TRBD2,-,TRBJ2-2,TGTGCCAGCAGCCGATCCCATAGCGGGATGGGGCGCGGGGAGCTGTTTTTT,CASSRSHSGMGRGELFF
TRBV25-1,-,-,TRBJ2-1,TGTGCCAGCAGTGACTACGAAGGGTCTGAGCAGTTCTTC,CASSDYEGSEQFF
TRBV6-1,-,-,TRBJ2-1,TGTGCCAGCAGTCCCAGGACGGAATACAATGAGCAGTTCTTC,CASSPRTEYNEQFF
TRBV27,-,once,TRBJ2-7,TGTGCCAGCAGCCGGTTTGCGGCAGACTATAACGAGCAGTACTTC,CASSRFAADYNEQYF
TRBV7-2,-,-,TRBJ1-2,TGTGCCAGCAGCCTGGCCGGGAGGGTACCTATGGGGGGCTACACCTTC,CASSLAGRVPMGGYTF
TRBV5-1,-,-,TRBJ2-5,TGCGCCAGCAGCTTGTTGGGCCAAGTTGTCGAGACCCAGTACTTC,CASSLLGQVVETQYF
TRBV11-2,-,-,TRBJ2-6,TGTGCCAGCAGCTCCCACAGCGGTGGTGGGGCCAACGTCCTGACTTTC,CASSSHSGGGANVLTF
TRBV6-5,TRBD2,-,TRBJ2-2,TGTGCCAGCACCGGGCGAGCGGGAGCCCCCGGGGAGCTGTTTTTT,CASTGRAGAPGELFF
TRBV7-9,-,-,TRBJ1-1,TGTGCCAGCAGCTTAATGGGGGAAAACACTGAAGCTTTCTTT,CASSLMGENTEAFF
TRBV11-3,TRBD2,once,TRBJ2-3,TGTGCCAGCAGCCCCGCGGGGGGTCAGCTGACCACAGATACGCAGTATTTT,CASSPAGGQLTTDTQYF
TRBV19,TRBD1,-,TRBJ1-2,TGTGCCAGTAGTATGGGGACAGGGCTCCAGGCCTATGGCTACACCTTC,CASSMGTGLQAYGYTF
TRBV28,-,-,TRBJ1-1,TGTGCCAGCAGTTTACTTAGGGAGAACACTGAAGCTTTCTTT,CASSLLRENTEAFF
TRBV2,-,-,TRBJ1-2,TGTGCCAGCAGCGAAGCAGGGTTAGCTAACTATGGCTACACCTTC,CASSEAGLANYGYTF
TRBV14,TRBD2,-,TRBJ2-1,TGTGCCAGCAGCCCCATAGCGGGTGTTTACAATGAGCAGTTCTTC,CASSPIAGVYNEQFF
TRBV5-1,-,once,TRBJ2-1,TGCGCCAGCAGCTCCCGGGGGCCCCTGAATGAGCAGTTCTTC,CASSSRGPLNEQFF
TRBV5-1,TRBD1,few,TRBJ1-1,TGCGCCAGCAGCAACCAGGGGGGCACTGAAGCTTTCTTT,CASSNQGGTEAFF
TRBV7-2,-,-,TRBJ1-1,TGTGCCAGCAGCTTAATCGAGGCGTGGAACACTGAAGCTTTCTTT,CASSLIEAWNTEAFF
TRBV7-9,TRBD1,-,TRBJ1-2,TGTGCCAGCAGCCCCGGGACAGGGGTGTTGGATGGCTACACCTTC,CASSPGTGVLDGYTF
TRBV7-9,-,-,TRBJ2-1,TGTGCCAGCAGCACCTCCGGGGGTGAGCAGTTCTTC,CASSTSGGEQFF
TRBV9,TRBD2,-,TRBJ2-5,TGTGCCAGCAGCGTATCTGCGGGAGGGCCCGAGACCCAGTACTTC,CASSVSAGGPETQYF
TRBV28,-,-,TRBJ1-5,TGTGCCAGCAGTCGGCGGGGGGATCAGCCCCAGCATTTT,CASSRRGDQPQHF
TRBV19,-,-,TRBJ1-1,TGTGCCAGTAGTAATACAGGAACCAACCTTGAAGCTTTCTTT,CASSNTGTNLEAFF
TRBV19,TRBD2,-,TRBJ2-7,TGTGCCAGTAGTATTTGGGAGGGCCATCCCTACGAGCAGTACTTC,CASSIWEGHPYEQYF
TRBV14,-,few,TRBJ1-1,TGTGCCAGCAGCCCCACGACTAATGGGAACACTGAAGCTTTCTTT,CASSPTTNGNTEAFF
TRBV30,TRBD2,-,TRBJ2-4,TGTGCCTGGAGCGCAGGGACTAGCTCCAAAAACATTCAGTACTTC,CAWSAGTSSKNIQYF
TRBV4-1,-,-,TRBJ2-7,TGCGCCAGCAGCGGAGGATACTACGAGCAGTACTTC,CASSGGYYEQYF
TRBV20-1,-,once,TRBJ2-7,TGCAGTGCATCGACTAGTAGCGAGCAGTACTTC,CSASTSSEQYF
TRBV18,-,once,TRBJ1-2,TGTGCCAGCTCACCGGGTCCCCGGGCCCAGGGGTACTATGGCTACACCTTC,CASSPGPRAQGYYGYTF
TRBV27,TRBD1,-,TRBJ2-7,TGTGCCAGCAGTAGGTCGGGACAGAACTACGAGCAGTACTTC,CASSRSGQNYEQYF
TRBV29-1,-,-,TRBJ2-5,TGCAGCGTTGATGTGGGGGCCCGGAGGACCCAGTACTTC,CSVDVGARRTQYF
TRBV18,-,few,TRBJ1-1,TGTGCCAGCTCACCACTCGCGGTGAACACTGAAGCTTTCTTT,CASSPLAVNTEAFF
TRBV7-3,TRBD2,-,TRBJ2-1,TGTGCCAGCAGCTTAGCGCGCGGGAGTATCGATGGGCAGTTCTTC,CASSLARGSIDGQFF
TRBV7-2,-,-,TRBJ2-2,TGTGCCAGCGGTATCACACCGAACACCGGGGAGCTGTTTTTT,CASGITPNTGELFF
TRBV6-1,-,-,TRBJ2-7,TGTGCCAGCAGTGCTGGTGCTGCCAGTTGGTCCGAGCAGTACTTC,CASSAGAASWSEQYF
TRBV7-2,-,-,TRBJ1-4,TGTGCCAGCAGCTTAGGAGGGACGGGCGGGGAAAAACTGTTTTTT,CASSLGGTGGEKLFF
TRBV7-2,TRBD1,-,TRBJ2-5,TGTGCCAGCAGCTCCCCCCGCCCCGGGACAGGGCAAGAGACCCAGTACTTC,CASSSPRPGTGQETQYF